These 10 T cell receptor delta chains were sequenced from one sample in a study of DNA immune sequencing with unique molecular identifiers (TCRdb year 2020). The method was multiplex PCR. TCRdb names Illumina MiniSeq as the instrument used. Genomic DNA was amplified with a 32-plex assay using primers for all 8 TRDV and 4 TRDJ genes covering the CDR3. A 12-nucleotide UMI was introduced during 3 to 4 barcoding PCR cycles, after which a second PCR was performed with Illumina adapter primers. The public reads were reprocessed by TCRdb using CATT, and rows of matching DNA were later combined. The table for this sample lists a few thousand delta-chain clones; roughly a tenth of them were counted only once. The ten largest clones represent approximately 50% of the sample. Material: gamma-delta T cells enriched from blood buffy coat, or unenriched PBMCs (not recorded which). The receptors come from a human donor in good health.

As for this clone: This probably arose from a read error, given a far larger clone one base away. The sample carries other DNA sequences with the same CDR3. The chain has TRDV2 and TRDJ1; 9 bases align to TRDD3. Germline V gene lookup returns CDR1 GEAIGNYY and CDR2 EKD. CDR3 size: 17 residues. CDR3 region: CACDKLGDPPYTDKLIF. CDR3 nucleotides: TGTGCCTGCGACAAACTGGGGGACCCCCCCTACACCGATAAACTCATCTTT.

This clone came up a few times. The TCRdb record carries a much larger clone's protein, which differs from this DNA's translation at residue 16; a read error is the likely cause, and the protein listed here is the DNA translation. The chain employs TRDV2 and TRDJ1; 12 positions agree with TRDD3. CDR1 GEAIGNYY and CDR2 EKD come from the germline V gene. The CDR3 is 18 residues long. CDR3 protein: CACDLLGDTLLTTDKFIF. CDR3 nucleotides: TGTGCCTGTGACCTTCTGGGGGATACGCTTCTTACCACCGATAAATTCATCTTT.

This clone was counted at least ten times. The chain is built from TRDV1 and TRDJ1; 13 bases line up with TRDD3. TCRdb leaves out the J gene; it was filled in here by matching the DNA to germline. This CDR3 is built from 26 residues. The trim removed 0 bases at V and 1 base at J, leaving 29 bases unmatched. CDR1 is TSWWSYY and CDR2 is QGS in the germline V gene. The DNA for the CDR3 is TGTGCTCTTGGGGAACTAGTTGAACCACCTCGGTACTGGGGGATACGCAGAGTGGGGTGCACCGATAAACTCATCTTT. It is translated as CALGELVEPPRYWGIRRVGCTDKLIF.

This clone has a handful of counts. This likely reflects a read error, since a far larger clone is one base away. Other DNA sequences in the sample encode the same CDR3. The J gene is TRDJ1, the V gene TRDV2, with 13 nucleotides matching TRDD3. The CDR3 runs 20 residues. The V gene end was trimmed by 3 bases and the J gene end by 2 bases; junction bases not matched to a gene: 17. CDR1 GEAIGNYY and CDR2 EKD come from the germline V gene. DNA of the CDR3: TGTGCCTGTGACCCCCTCGTACTGGGGGATACGGGACCGGATACCGATAAACTCATCTTT. The encoded protein is CACDPLVLGDTGPDTDKLIF.

This clone was seen many times. The protein that TCRdb holds for this DNA derives from a much larger clone and differs from the translated DNA at residue 9, which likely indicates a read error; the protein shown here is translated from the DNA. The chain carries TRDV2 and TRDJ1; 11 nucleotides match TRDD3. With 5 bases clipped from V and 4 bases from J, the junction kept 8 bases outside the gene matches. Germline V gene lookup returns CDR1 GEAIGNYY and CDR2 EKD. The CDR3 is made up of 15 amino acids. The CDR3 nucleotides read TGTGCCTGTGCCCAACTGGGGGATATGGACGATAAACTCATCTTT. Protein product: CACAQLGDMDDKLIF.

Only a few counts were recorded for this clone. This is likely an artifact of a read error, given a far larger clone one base away. Distinct nucleotide sequences in the sample also encode this CDR3. The V call is TRDV2, the J call TRDJ1; no clear D. The CDR3 spans 15 residues. Germline-derived CDR1 and CDR2 are GEAIGNYY and EKD. The CDR3 DNA reads TGTGCCTGTGACGGCGTCGGTGCAAACACCGATAAACTCATCTTC. Protein sequence: CACDGVGANTDKLIF.

Only a few counts were recorded for this clone. A read error is likely here: a far larger clone is one base away. Distinct nucleotide sequences in the sample also encode this CDR3. The chain carries TRDV2 and TRDJ1, with 11 bases lining up with TRDD3. The CDR3 loop spans 18 amino acids. CDR1 GEAIGNYY and CDR2 EKD come from the germline V gene. Trimming cost V 5 bases and J 0 bases; bases outside gene matches: 13. CDR3 region: CACGTGGYVPTYTDKLIF. The CDR3 DNA reads as TGTGCCTGTGGTACTGGGGGATATGTTCCTACTTACACCGATAAACTCATCTTT.

This clone showed up just a few times. The amino acid sequence in TCRdb belongs to a much larger clone and departs from this DNA's translation at residue 4, likely a sequencing read error; the sequence shown is translated from the DNA. CDR3: CACNTISSGGLSYTDKLIF. CDR3 bases: TGTGCCTGTAACACCATATCCTCTGGGGGACTTTCGTACACCGATAAACTCATCTTT. The J gene is TRDJ1, the V gene TRDV2; TRDD3 matches 8 bases. This CDR3 is built from 19 residues. The germline V gene encodes CDR1 GEAIGNYY and CDR2 EKD.

This clone appeared a few times. A single base is all that separates this from a far larger clone, so a read error is likely. Other DNA sequences within the sample encode an identical CDR3. This CDR3 reads CACDGVGANTDKLIF. CDR3 in DNA: TGTGCCTGTGACGGCGTCGGAGCAAACACCGATAAACTCATCTTT. This sequence joins TRDV2 and TRDJ1; D remains unclear. Germline V lookup: CDR1 GEAIGNYY, CDR2 EKD. The CDR3 is made up of 15 amino acids. V was shortened by 3 bases and J by 0 bases, with 13 bases between the two germline ends.

To note about this clone: TCRdb's entry gives the protein of a much larger clone, which mismatches this DNA's translation at residue 7, likely from a read error; the protein reported here is translated from the DNA. The chain joins TRDV2 to TRDJ1, with a possible D match to TRDD3 (6 bases). V was shortened by 3 bases and J by 0 bases, with 16 bases between the two germline ends. Germline assignment: CDR1 GEAIGNYY and CDR2 EKD. This CDR3 region has 16 residues. The CDR3: CACDSVPGEYTDKLIF. The CDR3 coding sequence is TGTGCCTGTGACTCCGTACCGGGGGAGTACACCGATAAACTCATCTTT.